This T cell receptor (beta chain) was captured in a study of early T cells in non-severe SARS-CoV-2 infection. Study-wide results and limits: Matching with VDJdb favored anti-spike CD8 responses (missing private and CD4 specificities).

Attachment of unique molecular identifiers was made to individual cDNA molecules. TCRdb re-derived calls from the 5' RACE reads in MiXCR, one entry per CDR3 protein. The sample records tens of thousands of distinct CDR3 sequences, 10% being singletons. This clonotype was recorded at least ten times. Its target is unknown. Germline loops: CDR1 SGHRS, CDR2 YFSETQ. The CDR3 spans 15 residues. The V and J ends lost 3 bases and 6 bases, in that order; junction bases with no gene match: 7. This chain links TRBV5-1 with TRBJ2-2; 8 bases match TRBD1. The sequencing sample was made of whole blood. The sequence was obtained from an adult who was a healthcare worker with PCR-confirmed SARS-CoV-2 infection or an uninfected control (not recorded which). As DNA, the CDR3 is TGCGCCAGCAGCTCGAGGACAGGGATGTCCGGGGAGCTGTTTTTT. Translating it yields CASSSRTGMSGELFF.